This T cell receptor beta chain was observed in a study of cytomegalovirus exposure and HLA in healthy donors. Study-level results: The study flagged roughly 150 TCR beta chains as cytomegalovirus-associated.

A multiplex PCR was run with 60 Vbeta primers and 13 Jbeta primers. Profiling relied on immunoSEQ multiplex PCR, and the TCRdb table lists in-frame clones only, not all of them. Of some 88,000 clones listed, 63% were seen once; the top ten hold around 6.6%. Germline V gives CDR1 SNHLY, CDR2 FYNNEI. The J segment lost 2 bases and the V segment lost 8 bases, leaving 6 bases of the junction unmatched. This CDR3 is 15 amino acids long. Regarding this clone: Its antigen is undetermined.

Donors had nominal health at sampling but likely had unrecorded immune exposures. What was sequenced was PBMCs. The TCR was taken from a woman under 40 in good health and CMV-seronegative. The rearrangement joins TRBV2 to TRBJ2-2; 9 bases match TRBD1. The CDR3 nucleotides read TGTGCCAGCCAGGGACAGGGCTTTAACACCGGGGAGCTGTTTTTT. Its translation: CASQGQGFNTGELFF.